This T cell receptor beta chain was sequenced in a study of blood T cells in healthy people across ages. On the study more broadly: The template switching approach captured approximately one barcoded beta molecule for every two T cells.

Then a second PCR, running roughly 7 to 11 cycles, was carried out with a sample-barcoded 5' primer and a J-beta primer mix. With 12 random nucleotides, a template-switch adaptor tagged each individual cDNA molecule. A minimum of 2.5 million CDR3-containing paired-end reads was obtained for each sample. TCRdb re-called the 5' RACE reads through MiXCR, storing one row per CDR3 protein. The profile covers 650,000 to 900,000 distinct CDR3 sequences, with approximately 65% appearing a single time and 28% taken by the ten largest. V was shortened by 5 bases and J by 0 bases, with 9 bases between the two germline ends. From germline, CDR1 is SQVTM and CDR2 ANQGSEA. The CDR3 length is 13 residues. Concerning this clonotype: Its antigen is currently unknown.

General study findings and limits: The recorded TCR beta diversity per million T cells decreased in a roughly linear manner with age.

This TCR was sampled from a man aged 25-45 years in good health. V usage is TRBV29-1 and J usage is TRBJ2-3; D may be TRBD1 (6 bases). Sequencing input: blood. CDR3 region: CSVRTDSTDTQYF. In DNA form, the CDR3 reads TGCAGCGTTCGGACAGATAGCACAGATACGCAGTATTTT.